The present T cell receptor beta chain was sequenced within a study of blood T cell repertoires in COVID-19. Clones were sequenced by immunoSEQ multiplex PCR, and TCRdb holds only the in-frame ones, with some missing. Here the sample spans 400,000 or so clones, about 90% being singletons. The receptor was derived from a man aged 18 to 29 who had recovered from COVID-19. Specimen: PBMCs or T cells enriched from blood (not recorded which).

This CDR3 is CSASKRTSGVNTQYF. The CDR3 DNA reads as TGCAGTGCTAGTAAGAGGACTAGCGGGGTAAATACGCAGTATTTT. The chain carries TRBV20-1 and TRBJ2-3; 12 positions agree with TRBD2. The CDR3 is 15 residues long. CDR1 is DFQATT, CDR2 SNEGSKA, per germline (reference sequence). The V segment lost 3 bases and the J segment 7 bases; nucleotides outside the gene matches: 8.